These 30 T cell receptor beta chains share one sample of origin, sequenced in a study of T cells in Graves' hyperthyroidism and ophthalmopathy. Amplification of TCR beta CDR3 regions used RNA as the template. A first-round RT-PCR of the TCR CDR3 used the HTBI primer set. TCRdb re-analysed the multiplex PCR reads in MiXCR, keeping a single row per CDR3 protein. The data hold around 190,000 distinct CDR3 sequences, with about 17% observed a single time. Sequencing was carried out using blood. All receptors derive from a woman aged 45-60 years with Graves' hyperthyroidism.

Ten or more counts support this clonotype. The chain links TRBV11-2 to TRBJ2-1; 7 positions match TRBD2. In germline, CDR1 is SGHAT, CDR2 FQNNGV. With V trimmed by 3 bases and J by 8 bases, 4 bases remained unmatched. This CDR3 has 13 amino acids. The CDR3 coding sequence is TGTGCCAGCAGCTTTCAACGGGGGGATGAGCAGTTCTTC. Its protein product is CASSFQRGDEQFF.

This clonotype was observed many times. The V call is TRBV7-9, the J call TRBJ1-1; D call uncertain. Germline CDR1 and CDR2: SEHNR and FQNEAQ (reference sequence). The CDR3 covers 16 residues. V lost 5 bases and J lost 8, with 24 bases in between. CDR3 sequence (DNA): TGTGCCAGCAGCCTTGCTCCGGGCCGAGGGTTTGAGGAAGCTTTCTTT. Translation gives CASSLAPGRGFEEAFF.

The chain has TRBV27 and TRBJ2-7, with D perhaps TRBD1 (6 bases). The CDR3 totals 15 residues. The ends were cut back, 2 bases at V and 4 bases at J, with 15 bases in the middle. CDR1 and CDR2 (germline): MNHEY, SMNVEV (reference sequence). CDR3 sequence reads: CASSLEGVHRYEQYF. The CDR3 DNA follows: TGTGCCAGCAGTTTAGAGGGGGTGCACCGGTACGAGCAGTACTTC.

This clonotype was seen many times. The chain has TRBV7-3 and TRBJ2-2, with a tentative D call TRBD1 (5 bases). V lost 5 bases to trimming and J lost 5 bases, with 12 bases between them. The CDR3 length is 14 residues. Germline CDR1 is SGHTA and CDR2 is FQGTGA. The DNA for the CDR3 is TGTGCCAGCAGCCCAGGAAGGGGAACCGGGGAGCTGTTTTTT. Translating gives CASSPGRGTGELFF.

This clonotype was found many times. The CDR3 sequence is CASSPRGTTQYF. The CDR3 nucleotides are TGCGCCAGCAGCCCACGGGGCACCACCCAGTACTTC. The gene calls are TRBV4-1 and TRBJ2-5; D could derive from TRBD1 or TRBD2 (5 bases each). CDR1 is MGHRA and CDR2 is YSYEKL in the germline V gene. Trimming shortened V by 4 bases and J by 8 bases, and 11 bases separated the two germline ends. CDR3 length equals 12 residues.

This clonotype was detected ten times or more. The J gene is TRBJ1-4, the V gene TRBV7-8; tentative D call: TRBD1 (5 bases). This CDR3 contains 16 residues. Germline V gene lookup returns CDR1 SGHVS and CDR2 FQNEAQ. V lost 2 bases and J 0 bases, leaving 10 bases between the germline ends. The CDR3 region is CASSLSGFPTNEKLFF. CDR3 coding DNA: TGTGCCAGCAGCTTATCAGGGTTCCCAACTAATGAAAAACTGTTTTTT. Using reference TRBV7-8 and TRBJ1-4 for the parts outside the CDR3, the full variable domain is GAGVSQSPRYKVAKRGQDVALRCDPISGHVSLFWYQQALGQGPEFLTYFQNEAQLDKSGLPSDRFFAERPEGSVSTLKIQRTQQEDSAVYLCASSLSGFPTNEKLFFGSGTQLSVL.

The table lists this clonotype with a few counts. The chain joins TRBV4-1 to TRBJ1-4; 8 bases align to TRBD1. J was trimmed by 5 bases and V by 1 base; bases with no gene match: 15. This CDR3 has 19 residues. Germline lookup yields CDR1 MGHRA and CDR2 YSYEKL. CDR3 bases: TGCGCCAGCAGCCAAGCCGGGGCGGTAACAGGGGGGAGAAATGAAAAACTGTTTTTT. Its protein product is CASSQAGAVTGGRNEKLFF.

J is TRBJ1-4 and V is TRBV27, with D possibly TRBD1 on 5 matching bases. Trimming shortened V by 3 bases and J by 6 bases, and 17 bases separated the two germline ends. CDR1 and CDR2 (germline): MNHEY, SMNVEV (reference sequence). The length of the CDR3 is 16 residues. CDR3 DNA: TGTGCCAGCAGTTTCCCAATGAGGTGGGGCGATGAAAAACTGTTTTTT. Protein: CASSFPMRWGDEKLFF.

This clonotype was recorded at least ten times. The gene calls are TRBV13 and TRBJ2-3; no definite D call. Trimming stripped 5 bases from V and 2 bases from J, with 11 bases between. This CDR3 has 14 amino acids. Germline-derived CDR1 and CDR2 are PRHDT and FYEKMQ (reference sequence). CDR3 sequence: CASSPAGITDTQYF. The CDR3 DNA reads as TGTGCCAGCAGCCCCGCCGGTATCACAGATACGCAGTATTTT.

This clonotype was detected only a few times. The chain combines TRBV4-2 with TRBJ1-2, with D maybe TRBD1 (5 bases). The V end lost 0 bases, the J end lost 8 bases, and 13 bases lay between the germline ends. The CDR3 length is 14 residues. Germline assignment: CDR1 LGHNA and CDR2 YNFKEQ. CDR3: CASSQDIGAWGYTF. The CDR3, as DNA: TGTGCCAGCAGCCAAGATATAGGGGCCTGGGGCTACACCTTC.

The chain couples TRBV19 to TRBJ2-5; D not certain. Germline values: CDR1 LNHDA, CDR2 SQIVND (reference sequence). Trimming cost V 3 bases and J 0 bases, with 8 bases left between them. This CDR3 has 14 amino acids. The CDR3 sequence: CASSIRIDQETQYF. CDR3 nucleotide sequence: TGTGCCAGTAGTATTAGGATAGACCAAGAGACCCAGTACTTC.

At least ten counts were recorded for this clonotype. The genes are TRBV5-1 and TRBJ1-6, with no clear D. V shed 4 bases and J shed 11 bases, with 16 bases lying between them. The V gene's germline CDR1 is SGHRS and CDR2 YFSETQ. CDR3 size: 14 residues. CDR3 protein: CASSGALLGTPLHF. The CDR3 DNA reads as TGCGCCAGCAGCGGAGCCTTACTGGGAACACCCCTCCACTTT.

CDR3 bases: TGTGCCAGCAGTTCAACCGGGGGGTACACTGAAGCTTTCTTT. Translation: CASSSTGGYTEAFF. The chain is built from TRBV11-2 and TRBJ1-1, with a possible D match to TRBD1 (5 bases). This CDR3 is built from 14 residues. V gave up 6 bases and J gave up 3 bases, with 14 bases separating them. Looked up from germline, CDR1 is SGHAT and CDR2 is FQNNGV.

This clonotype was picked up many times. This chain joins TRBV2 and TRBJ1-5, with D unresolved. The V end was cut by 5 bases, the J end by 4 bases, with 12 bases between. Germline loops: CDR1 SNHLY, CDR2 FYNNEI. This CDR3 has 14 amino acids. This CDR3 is CASSSQTINQPQHF. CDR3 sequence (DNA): TGTGCCAGCAGTTCCCAGACGATTAATCAGCCCCAGCATTTT.

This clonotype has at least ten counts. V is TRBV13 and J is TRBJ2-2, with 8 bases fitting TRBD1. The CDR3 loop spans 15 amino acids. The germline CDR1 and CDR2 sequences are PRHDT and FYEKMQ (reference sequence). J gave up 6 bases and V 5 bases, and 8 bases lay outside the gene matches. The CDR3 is CASSPLDRGAGELFF. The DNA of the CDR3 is TGTGCCAGCAGCCCGCTCGACAGGGGTGCCGGGGAGCTGTTTTTT. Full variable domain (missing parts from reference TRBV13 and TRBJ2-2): AAGVIQSPRHLIKEKRETATLKCYPIPRHDTVYWYQQGPGQDPQFLISFYEKMQSDKGSIPDRFSAQQFSDYHSELNMSSLELGDSALYFCASSPLDRGAGELFFGEGSRLTVL.

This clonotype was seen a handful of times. The CDR3 loop reads CASSLRGPNNEQFF. CDR3 sequence (DNA): TGCGCCAGCAGCCTTCGGGGTCCCAACAATGAGCAGTTCTTC. The chain uses TRBV4-3 and TRBJ2-1; D may be TRBD2 (5 bases). CDR1 is LGHNA, CDR2 YSLEER, per germline. V dropped 4 bases and J dropped 5 bases, with 12 bases sitting between them. CDR3 length: 14 residues.

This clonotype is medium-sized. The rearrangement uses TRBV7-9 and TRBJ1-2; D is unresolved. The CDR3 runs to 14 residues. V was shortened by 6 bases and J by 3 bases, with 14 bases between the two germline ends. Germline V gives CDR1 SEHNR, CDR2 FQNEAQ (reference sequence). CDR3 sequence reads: CASRHSLTDYGYTF. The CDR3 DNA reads TGTGCCAGCAGACACAGCCTTACGGACTATGGCTACACCTTC.

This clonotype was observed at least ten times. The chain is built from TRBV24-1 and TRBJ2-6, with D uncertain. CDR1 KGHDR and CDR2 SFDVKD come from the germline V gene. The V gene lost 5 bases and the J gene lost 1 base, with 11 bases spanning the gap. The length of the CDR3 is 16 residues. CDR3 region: CATSGQANSGANVLTF. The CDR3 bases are TGTGCCACCAGTGGCCAGGCGAATTCTGGGGCCAACGTCCTGACTTTC.

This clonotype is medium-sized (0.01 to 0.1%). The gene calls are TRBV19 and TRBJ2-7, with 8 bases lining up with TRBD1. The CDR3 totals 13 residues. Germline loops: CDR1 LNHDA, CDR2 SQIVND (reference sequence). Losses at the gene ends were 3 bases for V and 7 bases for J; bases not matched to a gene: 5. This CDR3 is CASSITGGSEQYF. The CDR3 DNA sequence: TGTGCCAGTAGTATCACAGGGGGGAGTGAGCAGTACTTC.

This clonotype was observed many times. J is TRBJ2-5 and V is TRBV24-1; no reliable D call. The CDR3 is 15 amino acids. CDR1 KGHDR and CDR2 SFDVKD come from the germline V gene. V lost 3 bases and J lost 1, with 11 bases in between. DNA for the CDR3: TGTGCCACCAGTGATCCCCAGACGCCCCAAGAGACCCAGTACTTC. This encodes CATSDPQTPQETQYF.

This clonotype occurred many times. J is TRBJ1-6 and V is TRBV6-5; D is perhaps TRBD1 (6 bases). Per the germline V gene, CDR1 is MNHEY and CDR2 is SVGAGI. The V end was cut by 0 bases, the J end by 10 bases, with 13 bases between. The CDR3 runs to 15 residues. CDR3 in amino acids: CASSYSIQGGSPLHF. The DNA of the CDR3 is TGTGCCAGCAGTTACTCGATACAGGGTGGATCACCCCTCCACTTT.

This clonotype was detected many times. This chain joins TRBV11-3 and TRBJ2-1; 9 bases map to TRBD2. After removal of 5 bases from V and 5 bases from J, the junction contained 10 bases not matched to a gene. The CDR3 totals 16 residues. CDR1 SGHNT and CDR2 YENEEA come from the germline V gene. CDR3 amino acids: CASSPRTSAIDNEQFF. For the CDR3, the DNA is TGTGCCAGCAGCCCTCGGACTAGCGCCATAGACAATGAGCAGTTCTTC.

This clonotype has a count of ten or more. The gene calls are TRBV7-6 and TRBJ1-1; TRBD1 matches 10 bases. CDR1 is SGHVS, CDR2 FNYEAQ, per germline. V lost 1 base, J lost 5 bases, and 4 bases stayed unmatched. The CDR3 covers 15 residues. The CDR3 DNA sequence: TGTGCCAGCAGCTTAGTGGGACAGGGGCGGACTGAAGCTTTCTTT. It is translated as CASSLVGQGRTEAFF. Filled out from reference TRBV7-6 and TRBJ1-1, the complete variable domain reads GAGVSQSPRYKVTKRGQDVALRCDPISGHVSLYWYRQALGQGPEFLTYFNYEAQQDKSGLPNDRFSAERPEGSISTLTIQRTEQRDSAMYRCASSLVGQGRTEAFFGQGTRLTVV.

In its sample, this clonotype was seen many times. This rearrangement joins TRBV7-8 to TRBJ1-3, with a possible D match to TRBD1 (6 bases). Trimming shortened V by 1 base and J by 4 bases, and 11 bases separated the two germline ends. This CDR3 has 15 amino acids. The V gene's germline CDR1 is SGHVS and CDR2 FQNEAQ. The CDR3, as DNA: TGTGCCAGCAGCTTAGGTTGGACAGAGGGAAACACCATATATTTT. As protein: CASSLGWTEGNTIYF.

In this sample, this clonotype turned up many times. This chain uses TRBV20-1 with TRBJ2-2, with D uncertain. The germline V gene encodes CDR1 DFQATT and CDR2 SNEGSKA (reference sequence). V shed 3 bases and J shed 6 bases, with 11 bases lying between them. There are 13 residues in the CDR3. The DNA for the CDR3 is TGCAGTGCTAGGGTAGGGTGGTCCGGGGAGCTGTTTTTT. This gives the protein CSARVGWSGELFF.

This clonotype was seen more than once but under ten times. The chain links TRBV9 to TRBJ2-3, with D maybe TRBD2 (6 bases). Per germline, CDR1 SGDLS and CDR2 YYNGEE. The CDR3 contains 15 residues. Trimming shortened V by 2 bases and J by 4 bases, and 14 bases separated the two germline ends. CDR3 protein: CASSVNVGGPDTQYF. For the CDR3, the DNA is TGTGCCAGCAGCGTCAACGTGGGGGGACCAGATACGCAGTATTTT.

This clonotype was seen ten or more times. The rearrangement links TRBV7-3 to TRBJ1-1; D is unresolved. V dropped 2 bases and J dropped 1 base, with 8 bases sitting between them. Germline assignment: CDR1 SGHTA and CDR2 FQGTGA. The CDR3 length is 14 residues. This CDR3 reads CASSLQATNTEAFF. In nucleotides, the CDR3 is TGTGCCAGCAGCTTACAGGCTACGAACACTGAAGCTTTCTTT. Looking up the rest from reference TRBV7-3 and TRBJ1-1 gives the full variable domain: GAGVSQTPSNKVTEKGKYVELRCDPISGHTALYWYRQSLGQGPEFLIYFQGTGAADDSGLPNDRFFAVRPEGSVSTLKIQRTERGDSAVYLCASSLQATNTEAFFGQGTRLTVV.

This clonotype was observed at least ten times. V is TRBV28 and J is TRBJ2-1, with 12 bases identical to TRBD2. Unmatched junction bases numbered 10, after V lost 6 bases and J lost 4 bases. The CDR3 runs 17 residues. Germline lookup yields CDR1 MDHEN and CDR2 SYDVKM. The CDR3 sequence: CASRRLAGAPIYNEQFF. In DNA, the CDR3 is TGTGCCAGCAGGCGACTAGCGGGGGCACCCATATACAATGAGCAGTTCTTC.

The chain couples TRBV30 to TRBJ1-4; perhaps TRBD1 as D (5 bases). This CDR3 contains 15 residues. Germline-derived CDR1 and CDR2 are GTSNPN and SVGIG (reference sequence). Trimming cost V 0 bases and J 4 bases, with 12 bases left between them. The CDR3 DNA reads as TGTGCCTGGAGTGTACTTGGGGGTTATAATGAAAAACTGTTTTTT. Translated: CAWSVLGGYNEKLFF.

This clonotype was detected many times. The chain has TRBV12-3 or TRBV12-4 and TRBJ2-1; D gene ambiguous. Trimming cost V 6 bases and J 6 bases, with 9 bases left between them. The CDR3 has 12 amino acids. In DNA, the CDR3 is TGTGCCAGCAGCTACAAGGGCAATGAGCAGTTCTTC. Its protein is CASSYKGNEQFF.